This is a list of T cell receptor beta chains from one sample in a study of blood T cells in healthy people across ages. TCRdb recomputed calls from the 5' RACE reads with MiXCR, one row per CDR3 protein. Of about 930,000 distinct CDR3 sequences listed, about 29% are singletons. Another study also made use of these data, one on T cells of mothers and their children.

Sequenced sample: blood. Receptors were obtained from a woman aged 40 to 50 in good health. CDR3s leave out the opening cysteine and the closing phenylalanine or tryptophan.

j_call v_call cdr3_aa
TRBJ1-1 TRBV18 ASSPRQANTEAF
TRBJ2-1 TRBV7-6 ASSRGGPVNEQF
TRBJ2-1 TRBV5-4 ASSLFPANEQF
TRBJ2-1 TRBV20-1 SARDPNGQF
TRBJ2-1 TRBV2 ASSGDRSGNEQF
TRBJ2-1 TRBV20-1 SAPSRLAGTNEQF
TRBJ2-1 TRBV7-9 TSSSDGGPSSYNEQF
TRBJ2-4 TRBV3-1 ASSVFTGGAKNIQY
TRBJ2-1 TRBV5-1 AGSLRGSRQGNNEQF
TRBJ2-1 TRBV9 ASNGGQSSYNEQF
TRBJ2-5 TRBV3-1 ASSQVYRGQETQY
TRBJ1-2 TRBV7-9 ASSPLVSTGTSDGYT
TRBJ2-1 TRBV9 ASSPSSGGFYNEQF
TRBJ2-5 TRBV20-1 SAHYQETQY
TRBJ1-2 TRBV4-1 ASSQDGWRRGLSYGYT
TRBJ1-5 TRBV2 ASSERIQGNQPQH
TRBJ2-1 TRBV6-5 ASSLAEPSYNEQF
TRBJ1-1 TRBV6-2/TRBV6-3 ASRRTGLETEAF
TRBJ2-1 TRBV5-1 ASSLTGTGGNEQF
TRBJ1-1 TRBV6-2/TRBV6-3 ASSYSSRMNTEAF
TRBJ1-1 TRBV14 ASSQPQEGRTEAF
TRBJ2-2 TRBV5-1 ASSSNRDRKSTGELF
TRBJ1-2 TRBV5-1 ASSTRQDASGYT
TRBJ1-3 TRBV5-1 ASSPDGFISGNTIY
TRBJ1-4 TRBV29-1 SARDSTANEKLF
TRBJ2-1 TRBV3-1 ASSHRLAGAQDEQF
TRBJ1-6 TRBV27 ASSLSPGVGSPLH
TRBJ2-7 TRBV12-3/TRBV12-4 ASSETGGRILGEQY
TRBJ1-2 TRBV4-1 ASSQETYVTQVPYGYT
TRBJ2-3 TRBV7-2 ASFRLAGVGTDTQY
TRBJ2-1 TRBV18 ASSSRTGYYNEQF
TRBJ1-5 TRBV5-1 ASSLVGGQSNQPQH
TRBJ1-1 TRBV11-2 ASSQGTYTEAF
TRBJ2-1 TRBV9 ASSSSGTDYNEQF
TRBJ2-7 TRBV12-3/TRBV12-4 ASRVGSSYEQY